This T cell receptor beta chain derives from a study of blood T cell repertoires in COVID-19. Sequenced by immunoSEQ multiplex PCR; TCRdb stores in-frame clones only, minus some. The data show 350,000 to 450,000 clones, with 80% to 90% seen just once and about 1.9% held by the top ten. From germline, CDR1 is SGDLS and CDR2 YYNGEE. J gave up 6 bases and V 4 bases, and 4 bases lay outside the gene matches. The CDR3 totals 15 residues. The rearrangement joins TRBV9 to TRBJ2-1; 13 bases match TRBD2. Sequenced input: PBMCs or T cells enriched from blood (not recorded which). The source of this sequence is a man aged 40-50 years in a cohort exposed to, infected with or recovered from COVID-19 (not recorded which). The DNA for the CDR3 is TGTGCCAGCAGCATTACTAGCGGGAGGGTCAATGAGCAGTTCTTC. It yields the protein CASSITSGRVNEQFF.